The 9 T cell receptor beta chains below were found in one sample sequenced in a study of shared clonotypes between healthy human individuals. The repertoire was sequenced with immunoSEQ multiplex PCR; TCRdb's copy has only in-frame clones and lacks some. Of about 2.4 million clones in the sample, roughly 93% were seen once. The sequenced sample consisted of naive CD4+ T cells from PBMCs. Subset given: CD45RA+ positively selected. Every receptor here comes from a young man in good health. Some clones in this sample may be carry-over from other donors' samples.

This clone was picked up one time. The chain carries TRBV5-1 and TRBJ2-7; perhaps TRBD2 as D (5 bases). The CDR3 loop spans 15 amino acids. CDR1 and CDR2 (germline): SGHRS, YFSETQ. V shed 0 bases and J shed 2 bases, with 12 bases lying between them. CDR3: CASSLVGMRAYEQYF. In DNA form, the CDR3 reads TGCGCCAGCAGCTTGGTCGGAATGCGGGCCTACGAGCAGTACTTC.

Turning to this clone: Distinct nucleotide sequences in the sample also encode this CDR3. V gene TRBV5-1 combines with J gene TRBJ2-5; 10 positions agree with TRBD1. V shed 5 bases and J 3 bases; nucleotides not matched to a gene: 7. Germline CDR1 is SGHRS and CDR2 is YFSETQ. The CDR3 totals 15 residues. The CDR3 protein is CASSFAGTGEETQYF. The CDR3 DNA reads TGCGCCAGCAGTTTTGCGGGGACAGGGGAAGAGACCCAGTACTTC.

The V and J genes are TRBV28 and TRBJ2-3, with D uncertain. This CDR3 spans 12 amino acids. Germline CDR1 is MDHEN and CDR2 is SYDVKM. V lost 7 bases and J 0 bases, leaving 5 bases between the germline ends. The CDR3, as DNA: TGTGCCAGCACTCAAAGCACAGATACGCAGTATTTT. This translates into CASTQSTDTQYF.

The rearrangement links TRBV28 to TRBJ2-5; TRBD2 matches 8 bases. Losses at the gene ends were 2 bases for V and 1 base for J; bases not matched to a gene: 12. CDR1 and CDR2 from the germline V gene are MDHEN and SYDVKM. The CDR3 extends over 18 amino acids. CDR3: CASSLGAGGATGQETQYF. The CDR3 coding sequence is TGTGCCAGCAGTTTAGGGGCCGGGGGGGCAACCGGCCAAGAGACCCAGTACTTC.

A single count supports this clone. The chain combines TRBV6-1 with TRBJ2-7; D tentatively reads TRBD1 or TRBD2 (6 bases each). The germline gives CDR1 MNHNS, CDR2 SASEGT. The CDR3 has 15 amino acids. Trimming pared 3 bases from V and 2 bases from J, leaving 14 bases between. CDR3 in amino acids: CASSDFSRGAYEQYF. In DNA form, the CDR3 reads TGTGCCAGCAGTGATTTCAGTAGGGGGGCCTACGAGCAGTACTTC.

CDR3 in amino acids: CASTATGGNTEAFF. The CDR3 DNA reads as TGTGCCAGCACGGCTACGGGGGGGAACACTGAAGCTTTCTTT. This chain uses TRBV5-4 with TRBJ1-1, with a weak D call TRBD1 (5 bases). CDR1 and CDR2 from the germline V gene are SGHNT and YYREEE (reference sequence). Trimming left V 6 bases short and J 1 base short, with 13 bases between. This CDR3 has 14 residues.

This clone has a single count. Other DNA variants within this sample encode the same CDR3. The chain joins TRBV28 to TRBJ1-3, with D maybe TRBD1 (6 bases). The V gene's germline CDR1 is MDHEN and CDR2 SYDVKM. The CDR3 is made up of 13 amino acids. Trimming cost V 7 bases and J 0 bases, with 7 bases left between them. In DNA, the CDR3 is TGTGCCAGCATCAGGGGCTCTGGAAACACCATATATTTT. Translating gives CASIRGSGNTIYF.

Points on this clone: An end of the junction differs from the germline gene, which may be a read error. The chain couples TRBV4-1 to TRBJ2-3; 11 bases line up with TRBD2. Looked up from germline, CDR1 is MGHRA and CDR2 is YSYEKL. The CDR3 has 14 residues. The CDR3 region is CASSQVGPPSGRLF. In DNA, the CDR3 is TGCGCCAGCAGCCAAGTAGGTCCCCCTAGCGGGAGGCTTTTT.

The chain has TRBV7-7 and TRBJ2-1; a weak D match, TRBD2 (5 bases). Trimming stripped 3 bases from V and 8 bases from J, with 17 bases between. The CDR3 runs to 15 residues. The germline V gene encodes CDR1 SSHAT and CDR2 FNYEAQ (reference sequence). The CDR3 coding sequence is TGTGCCAGCAGCTTTTACGGCGGGCTTGAGGATGAGCAGTTCTTC. Protein product: CASSFYGGLEDEQFF.